This record looks at one T cell receptor (beta chain) sequence and its context. Looked up from germline, CDR1 is SEHNR and CDR2 is FQNEAQ (reference sequence). The CDR3 loop spans 15 amino acids. The germline V and J ends were trimmed by 5 bases and 1 base, with 12 bases remaining between them. The sample belongs to a study of blood T cell repertoires in COVID-19. Study at large: Sites in the United States, Italy and Spain provided acute and convalescent COVID-19 samples. T cells, B-cell-depleted T cells, or PBMCs provided the cDNA or gDNA that served as material.

Study processing details: Reference gene primer amplification gave estimated nucleated cell counts. The data were produced by immunoSEQ multiplex PCR, yet TCRdb's version contains in-frame clones alone and is incomplete. V and J calls and clone size are those listed in that table; D and trimming were worked out from the DNA. This table holds 150,000 to 200,000 clones, approximately 82% found once. The receptor was isolated from an elderly woman with acute or convalescent COVID-19. V is TRBV7-9 and J is TRBJ2-1; D is ambiguous. Sequencing used peripheral blood. As DNA, the CDR3 is TGTGCCAGCAGCCCGGGTAGCAGATCCTACAATGAGCAGTTCTTC. Its translation is CASSPGSRSYNEQFF.